This paragraph covers one T cell receptor (beta chain) sequence. The antigen is not known. Deletions cut 5 bases from V and 3 bases from J, with 11 bases between. Germline lookup yields CDR1 WNHNN and CDR2 SYGVQD (reference sequence). This CDR3 region has 14 residues. The PCR employed 60 Vbeta primers together with 13 Jbeta primers. TCRdb's table, derived via immunoSEQ multiplex PCR, lists solely in-frame clones and lacks some. The data contain approximately 100,000 clones, about a tenth of them singletons. These data originate in a study of cytomegalovirus exposure and HLA in healthy donors. General study findings and limits: Cytomegalovirus association was assigned to more than 150 TCR beta chains. V- and J-gene trimming of TCR beta was linked (in a later analysis) to a missense DCLRE1C variant. In an earlier analysis, in fewer than 700 donors, most V segments appeared productive either ~90% or ~30% of the time.

Sequenced input: PBMCs. The rearrangement links TRBV10-1 to TRBJ1-5; weak D call: TRBD1 (6 bases). The TCR was taken from a middle-aged man in good health and CMV-seropositive. The DNA of the CDR3 is TGCGCCAGCAGTCCAGGGGTCCTCAATCAGCCCCAGCATTTT. This sequence encodes CASSPGVLNQPQHF.